The T cell receptor (beta chain) under discussion was sequenced for a study of vaccination effects on CD4 cells after COVID-19. Study-level background: Post-vaccine specimens were collected at a median of 72 days following the second dose. Overall study results and limits: Vaccine-induced clones in healthy vaccinees cross-reacted with common cold coronaviruses in only 1 of 255 cases.

On this clone itself: Its cognate antigen is unknown.

Germline CDR1 is KGHDR and CDR2 is SFDVKD. V was trimmed by 3 bases and J by 3 bases, leaving 8 bases between them. This CDR3 spans 14 amino acids. Using viral peptide pools, the ViraFEST assay grew out antigen-specific CD4+ T cells prior to sequencing. Culture proceeded for 10 days, and CD4+ T cells were then isolated. All participants had two doses of either the BNT162b2 or mRNA-1273 vaccine. The repertoire was sequenced with immunoSEQ multiplex PCR; TCRdb's copy has only in-frame clones and lacks some. The sample holds tens of thousands of clones, around 82% seen once. Sample: CD4+ T cells from PBMCs cultured with HCoV-NL63 spike peptides, taken after COVID-19 vaccination. The sequence came from a human donor who received a COVID-19 vaccine. Some clones in this sample may be carry-over from other donors' samples. The chain couples TRBV24-1 to TRBJ1-5; D gene ambiguous. CDR3 protein: CATSDPTTNQPQHF. DNA for the CDR3: TGTGCCACCAGTGATCCTACGACCAATCAGCCCCAGCATTTT.